Following are 23 T cell receptor beta chains from one sample sequenced in a study of T cell responses to AZD1222 COVID-19 vaccine. Using immunoSEQ multiplex PCR, the repertoire was profiled, and TCRdb retains in-frame clones only, with some absent. There are roughly 150,000 clones in the sample; 90% occur only once, and 5% to 6.5% lies in the top ten. The input for sequencing was peripheral blood, taken 28 days after the second AZD1222 dose. The origin of the receptors is an adult who received the AZD1222 COVID-19 vaccine.

The chain employs TRBV4-1 and TRBJ2-5; 8 bases agree with TRBD1. The length of the CDR3 is 15 residues. From germline, CDR1 is MGHRA and CDR2 YSYEKL. After removal of 2 bases from V and 1 base from J, the junction contained 3 bases not matched to a gene. The CDR3 here is CASSQPDRVQETQYF. CDR3 bases: TGCGCCAGCAGCCAACCGGACAGGGTCCAAGAGACCCAGTACTTC.

This clone was seen only once. This rearrangement joins TRBV6-5 to TRBJ2-4; 7 bases agree with TRBD2. V was clipped by 6 bases and J by 2 bases; unmatched bases: 7. Germline assignment: CDR1 MNHEY and CDR2 SVGAGI. The CDR3 spans 15 residues. The CDR3 protein is CASRGGTLSKNIQYF. In DNA, the CDR3 is TGTGCCAGCAGGGGAGGGACCCTATCCAAAAACATTCAGTACTTC.

The chain is built from TRBV19 and TRBJ2-7, with TRBD1 matching over 7 bases. The CDR3 length is 16 residues. Trimming cost V 2 bases and J 3 bases; bases outside gene matches: 10. CDR1 and CDR2 (germline): LNHDA, SQIVND (reference sequence). Here the CDR3 reads CASSIRGQTLLYEQYF. The CDR3 DNA reads as TGTGCCAGTAGTATAAGGGGACAGACCTTACTCTACGAGCAGTACTTC. Full variable domain (missing parts from reference TRBV19 and TRBJ2-7): DGGITQSPKYLFRKEGQNVTLSCEQNLNHDAMYWYRQDPGQGLRLIYYSQIVNDFQKGDIAEGYSVSREKKESFPLTVTSAQKNPTAFYLCASSIRGQTLLYEQYFGPGTRLTVT.

The rearrangement links TRBV29-1 to TRBJ1-4; D gene unclear. This CDR3 has 15 residues. V lost 5 bases to trimming and J lost 5 bases, with 18 bases between them. Germline V gene sequence: CDR1 SQVTM, CDR2 ANQGSEA. CDR3 bases: TGCAGCGTTTACCTACACCAGTCACGAAATGAAAAACTGTTTTTT. Protein product: CSVYLHQSRNEKLFF.

J is TRBJ2-7 and V is TRBV19, with TRBD1 identical over 7 bases. The germline V gene encodes CDR1 LNHDA and CDR2 SQIVND (reference sequence). V lost 4 bases and J lost 3; bases outside the gene matches: 6. This CDR3 region has 14 residues. This CDR3 is CASSTRDRYYEQYF. In DNA, the CDR3 is TGTGCCAGTAGTACAAGGGACAGATACTACGAGCAGTACTTC.

Notes on this clone: One end of the junction varies from germline; a read error may be responsible. The V call is TRBV6-4, the J call TRBJ1-2, with 8 bases identical to TRBD1. Germline CDR1 reads MRHNA; CDR2 reads SNTAGT. The length of the CDR3 is 13 residues. CDR3 DNA: TGTGCCAGCTCCTACGAGGGACAGGAGAAATTGTCCTTC. It codes for CASSYEGQEKLSF.

This rearrangement joins TRBV6-5 to TRBJ2-6, with D hard to call. Looked up from germline, CDR1 is MNHEY and CDR2 is SVGAGI. The germline V and J ends were trimmed by 7 bases and 2 bases, with 6 bases remaining between them. The CDR3 loop spans 13 amino acids. The CDR3: CASTMTGANVLTF. DNA of the CDR3: TGTGCCAGCACTATGACTGGGGCCAACGTCCTGACTTTC.

The count of this clone is one. The chain has TRBV19 and TRBJ2-1; D may be TRBD1 (5 bases). The germline V gene has CDR1 LNHDA and CDR2 SQIVND (reference sequence). Trimming took off 7 bases at V and 0 bases at J, with 13 bases between the two ends. This CDR3 contains 15 residues. This CDR3 is CASMAGQSSYNEQFF. CDR3 in DNA: TGTGCCAGTATGGCAGGGCAGAGCTCCTACAATGAGCAGTTCTTC.

This clone was detected only once. This rearrangement joins TRBV5-5 to TRBJ2-3; D perhaps matches TRBD2 (5 bases). CDR1 and CDR2 from the germline V gene are SGHKS and YYEKEE (reference sequence). V lost 4 bases to trimming and J lost 6 bases, with 21 bases between them. The CDR3 has 16 amino acids. The CDR3 nucleotides are TGTGCCAGCAGCGCCGGCGGTCTAGCCGGGTTCGATACGCAGTATTTT. Translation gives CASSAGGLAGFDTQYF.

The CDR3 reads CASSDSEAFF. The CDR3 coding sequence is TGTGCCAGCAGTGATTCTGAAGCTTTCTTT. V and J are TRBV6-1 and TRBJ1-1; no firm D call. V gave up 3 bases and J gave up 6 bases, with 2 bases separating them. Looked up from germline, CDR1 is MNHNS and CDR2 is SASEGT. The CDR3 extends over 10 amino acids.

This chain connects TRBV5-1 to TRBJ1-2; 7 bases fit TRBD1. Per germline, CDR1 SGHRS and CDR2 YFSETQ. This CDR3 has 19 amino acids. Germline trimming cut 4 bases from V and 1 base from J; bases unmatched to any gene: 19. CDR3 region: CASSRLTSGQSAHNYGYTF. The CDR3 DNA sequence: TGCGCCAGCAGCCGGCTGACTTCGGGACAGTCCGCCCATAACTATGGCTACACCTTC.

V usage is TRBV19 and J usage is TRBJ2-1; possible D gene TRBD1, 6 bases. Deletions cut 2 bases from V and 5 bases from J, with 13 bases between. The germline V gene has CDR1 LNHDA and CDR2 SQIVND (reference sequence). The CDR3 runs 15 residues. The chain's CDR3 is CASSIPDSLNNEQFF. The DNA for the CDR3 is TGTGCCAGTAGTATACCGGACAGTCTAAACAATGAGCAGTTCTTC.

CDR3 loop: CASSIMIGATYEQYF. The CDR3 DNA follows: TGTGCCAGTAGTATCATGATAGGGGCTACCTACGAGCAGTACTTC. The rearrangement links TRBV19 to TRBJ2-7; weak D call: TRBD1 (5 bases). The V end was cut by 3 bases, the J end by 2 bases, with 14 bases between. Germline CDR1 and CDR2: LNHDA and SQIVND (reference sequence). The CDR3 is 15 amino acids.

J is TRBJ2-1 and V is TRBV2; TRBD1 aligns across 7 bases. The CDR3 is 16 amino acids. V dropped 2 bases and J dropped 0; count of bases not matched to a gene: 4. Germline V gives CDR1 SNHLY, CDR2 FYNNEI. CDR3 nucleotides: TGTGCCAGCAGTGAAAGGGGGACAGCCTCCTACAATGAGCAGTTCTTC. Its protein is CASSERGTASYNEQFF.

The chain couples TRBV7-3 to TRBJ2-3; D may match TRBD1 or TRBD2 (6 bases each). The V end was cut by 2 bases, the J end by 0 bases, with 9 bases between. Per the germline V gene, CDR1 is SGHTA and CDR2 is FQGTGA. The CDR3 spans 15 residues. In nucleotides, the CDR3 is TGTGCCAGCAGCTTAGCGGGACAAAGCACAGATACGCAGTATTTT. This encodes CASSLAGQSTDTQYF. The whole variable domain, filled in from reference TRBV7-3 and TRBJ2-3, reads GAGVSQTPSNKVTEKGKYVELRCDPISGHTALYWYRQSLGQGPEFLIYFQGTGAADDSGLPNDRFFAVRPEGSVSTLKIQRTERGDSAVYLCASSLAGQSTDTQYFGPGTRLTVL.

The J gene is TRBJ2-5, the V gene TRBV3-1 (or the pseudogene TRBV3-2); 8 bases line up with TRBD2. This CDR3 is 16 amino acids long. Germline V lookup: CDR1 LGHDT, CDR2 YNNKEL (reference sequence). V lost 4 bases to trimming and J lost 5 bases; unmatched junction nucleotides: 12. CDR3 residues: CASSPPGLGVGETQYF. CDR3 bases: TGTGCCAGCAGCCCGCCGGGACTAGGAGTCGGGGAGACCCAGTACTTC.

This chain uses TRBV6-1 with TRBJ2-7, with a tentative D call TRBD2 (6 bases). This CDR3 region has 20 residues. V lost 4 bases and J 0 bases, leaving 28 bases between the germline ends. The germline gives CDR1 MNHNS, CDR2 SASEGT. In DNA, the CDR3 is TGTGCCAGCAGTGGAACCACCGGGGGTGTGGGTCGGCAGCGCTCCTACGAGCAGTACTTC. It translates to CASSGTTGGVGRQRSYEQYF.

The J gene is TRBJ1-2, the V gene TRBV6-5; 8 bases are shared with TRBD1. J gave up 2 bases and V 6 bases, and 5 bases lay outside the gene matches. The V gene's germline CDR1 is MNHEY and CDR2 SVGAGI. The CDR3 loop spans 14 amino acids. The CDR3: CASSRDRSNYGYTF. The CDR3 nucleotides are TGTGCCAGCAGCCGGGACAGGTCCAACTATGGCTACACCTTC.

The J gene is TRBJ2-7, the V gene TRBV28; 8 bases line up with TRBD1. The CDR3 loop spans 14 amino acids. CDR1 and CDR2 (germline): MDHEN, SYDVKM. V lost 0 bases, J lost 5 bases, and 3 bases stayed unmatched. The CDR3: CASSLWQGANEQYF. In DNA form, the CDR3 reads TGTGCCAGCAGTTTATGGCAGGGGGCGAACGAGCAGTACTTC.

This sequence joins TRBV4-3 and TRBJ1-4, with TRBD1 matching over 9 bases. The junction had 3 bases not matched to a gene; V was cut back by 2 bases and J by 5 bases. This CDR3 is 15 amino acids long. Germline CDR1 is LGHNA and CDR2 is YSLEER. CDR3 region: CASSQNGQGNEKLFF. The CDR3 coding sequence is TGCGCCAGCAGCCAAAATGGACAGGGGAATGAAAAACTGTTTTTT.

This chain links TRBV7-9 with TRBJ2-3; a weak D match, TRBD2 (5 bases). Germline CDR1 and CDR2: SEHNR and FQNEAQ (reference sequence). The CDR3 sequence is 13 residues long. The V gene lost 1 base and the J gene lost 5 bases, with 7 bases spanning the gap. CDR3 sequence: CASSLDGVDTQYF. The CDR3 DNA follows: TGTGCCAGCAGCTTAGACGGGGTAGATACGCAGTATTTT.

The chain links TRBV6-1 to TRBJ1-5, with D uncertain. The germline gives CDR1 MNHNS, CDR2 SASEGT. V was pared by 2 bases and J by 0 bases, with 23 bases between. This CDR3 comprises 20 residues. The CDR3 region has the DNA TGTGCCAGCAGTGAATCATTTGGACGCCAGTCCCTATATAGCAATCAGCCCCAGCATTTT. Residues: CASSESFGRQSLYSNQPQHF.

The CDR3 loop is CATVPSVPGTYGYTF. CDR3 nucleotide sequence: TGTGCCACCGTGCCGTCGGTGCCAGGGACGTATGGCTACACCTTC. This chain joins TRBV28 and TRBJ1-2; maybe TRBD1 (5 bases). The V gene's germline CDR1 is MDHEN and CDR2 SYDVKM. The CDR3 extends over 15 amino acids. Trimming took 10 bases from V and 5 from J, leaving 23 bases between them.